These 25 T cell receptor beta chains were all obtained from the same sample, sequenced in a study of blood T cell repertoires in COVID-19. Here immunoSEQ multiplex PCR was the method, and the copy in TCRdb shows in-frame clones only, minus some. The table lists about 260,000 clones, 70% to 85% of them singletons. Sequencing was performed on peripheral blood. All receptors come from a woman older than 75 with acute or convalescent COVID-19.

The chain carries TRBV7-9 and TRBJ2-1; 7 bases fit TRBD2. Trimming took 3 bases from V and 9 from J; bases not matched to a gene: 11. The CDR3 loop spans 15 amino acids. Germline V lookup: CDR1 SEHNR, CDR2 FQNEAQ (reference sequence). The CDR3 DNA sequence: TGTGCCAGCAGCTTCCTAGGTGGCGGGAGTCCTGAGCAGTTCTTC. This gives the protein CASSFLGGGSPEQFF.

V and J are TRBV19 and TRBJ2-1; the match to TRBD1 covers 8 bases. V was pared by 5 bases and J by 0 bases, with 9 bases of the junction left unmatched. The CDR3 spans 17 residues. CDR1 and CDR2 (germline): LNHDA, SQIVND (reference sequence). The CDR3 DNA reads TGTGCCAGTAGTCCGCTTTCAGGGGGCGGCTCCTACAATGAGCAGTTCTTC. It is translated as CASSPLSGGGSYNEQFF.

V usage is TRBV6-6 and J usage is TRBJ1-1; D gene uncertain. Germline V gene data show CDR1 as MNHNY and CDR2 as SVGAGI (reference sequence). Trimming removed 4 bases from V and 0 bases from J, with 9 bases in between. This CDR3 contains 14 residues. CDR3 region: CASSSLTVNTEAFF. The CDR3 nucleotides are TGTGCCAGCAGTTCCCTCACGGTGAACACTGAAGCTTTCTTT.

This clone was detected only once. The V call is TRBV6-8, the J call TRBJ2-3; 12 bases are a match to TRBD2. Germline CDR1 MNHGY, CDR2 SAAAGT. The CDR3 length is 17 residues. The V segment lost 5 bases and the J segment 2 bases; nucleotides outside the gene matches: 8. The CDR3 DNA sequence: TGTGCCAGCAGTCCGGAACGGACTAGCGGGGTCACAGATACGCAGTATTTT. Translation: CASSPERTSGVTDTQYF.

This chain links TRBV4-1 with TRBJ2-7; 13 nucleotides match TRBD2. The CDR3 loop spans 17 amino acids. V shed 3 bases, J shed 0 bases, and the junction held 5 bases outside the gene matches. The germline V gene has CDR1 MGHRA and CDR2 YSYEKL. The CDR3 DNA is TGCGCCAGCAGCCAGAGCGGACTAGCGGGGGCCTCCTACGAGCAGTACTTC. This encodes CASSQSGLAGASYEQYF.

The V and J genes are TRBV7-8 and TRBJ2-2; the match to TRBD1 covers 7 bases. V lost 2 bases and J lost 7; bases outside the gene matches: 7. CDR1 is SGHVS and CDR2 is FQNEAQ in the germline V gene. The CDR3 runs to 15 residues. The CDR3 spells CASSLLNRGNGELFF. The CDR3 DNA reads TGTGCCAGCAGCTTATTGAACAGGGGAAACGGGGAGCTGTTTTTT.

The sample holds one count of this clone. This chain joins TRBV7-9 and TRBJ1-2; the D gene is possibly TRBD1 (5 bases). Between the trimmed V and J ends, which lost 5 bases and 3 bases, there was a span of 10 bases. CDR1 is SEHNR and CDR2 is FQNEAQ in the germline V gene (reference sequence). The CDR3 has 13 amino acids. CDR3: CASSQQADYGYTF. The CDR3 nucleotides read TGTGCCAGCAGCCAACAGGCCGACTATGGCTACACCTTC.

The chain is built from TRBV5-8 and TRBJ2-3, with 8 bases that match TRBD2. After removal of 0 bases from V and 0 bases from J, the junction contained 3 bases not matched to a gene. Germline loops: CDR1 SGHTS, CDR2 YDEGEE. This CDR3 has 16 residues. Written as DNA, the CDR3 is TGTGCCAGCAGCTTGGGAGCTAGCGGGAGCACAGATACGCAGTATTTT. Protein: CASSLGASGSTDTQYF.

V usage is TRBV6-6 and J usage is TRBJ2-2, with a weak D call TRBD1 (5 bases). The CDR3 length is 16 residues. Trimming stripped 5 bases from V and 6 bases from J, with 19 bases between. CDR1 is MNHNY and CDR2 is SVGAGI in the germline V gene (reference sequence). DNA of the CDR3: TGTGCCAGCAGTCGGACACGGCCCCGTACTTCCGGGGAGCTGTTTTTT. This encodes CASSRTRPRTSGELFF.

J is TRBJ1-2 and V is TRBV6-2 or TRBV6-3; possibly TRBD1 for D (6 bases). CDR3 size: 15 residues. V gave up 0 bases and J gave up 4 bases, with 12 bases separating them. CDR1 is MNHEY, CDR2 SVGEGT, per germline. In DNA, the CDR3 is TGTGCCAGCAGTTACTCCCGCCAGGGGACCTATGGCTACACCTTC. This gives the protein CASSYSRQGTYGYTF.

The V call is TRBV3-1 (or the pseudogene TRBV3-2), the J call TRBJ1-5; D is unresolved. CDR1 is LGHDT and CDR2 is YNNKEL in the germline V gene (reference sequence). The germline V and J ends were trimmed by 0 bases and 0 bases, with 12 bases remaining between them. The CDR3 covers 17 residues. CDR3 sequence (DNA): TGTGCCAGCAGCCAAGATATGGCAGGTTATAGCAATCAGCCCCAGCATTTT. It is translated as CASSQDMAGYSNQPQHF.

This clone was detected only once. V usage is TRBV4-1 and J usage is TRBJ1-1; D perhaps matches TRBD1 (6 bases). The CDR3 length is 16 residues. Trimming removed 1 base at V and 4 bases at J, with 16 bases between. Germline CDR1 is MGHRA and CDR2 is YSYEKL. The CDR3 bases are TGCGCCAGCAGCCAAGTACCTACAGGGTTGGGCACTGAAGCTTTCTTT. This translates into CASSQVPTGLGTEAFF.

About this clone: The sample has other DNA sequences that encode this CDR3 too. The V call is TRBV7-2, the J call TRBJ2-3, with TRBD2 matching 7 bases. The junction had 6 bases not matched to a gene; V was cut back by 2 bases and J by 4 bases. The length of the CDR3 is 15 residues. Germline V gives CDR1 SGHTA, CDR2 FQGNSA. This chain's CDR3 is CASSLRRGWADTQYF. The CDR3 bases are TGTGCCAGCAGCTTACGGCGGGGGTGGGCAGATACGCAGTATTTT.

The chain is built from TRBV7-8 and TRBJ1-4, with 8 bases lining up with TRBD1. The germline gives CDR1 SGHVS, CDR2 FQNEAQ. This CDR3 comprises 15 residues. V shed 5 bases and J 8 bases; nucleotides not matched to a gene: 10. The CDR3 loop reads CASSIRDRSPEKLFF. In DNA form, the CDR3 reads TGTGCCAGCAGCATACGGGACAGGTCCCCCGAAAAACTGTTTTTT.

The chain links TRBV3-1 (or the pseudogene TRBV3-2) to TRBJ1-5, with unresolved D. Trimming removed 0 bases from V and 7 bases from J, with 7 bases in between. The CDR3 length is 13 residues. CDR1 is LGHDT, CDR2 YNNKEL, per germline (reference sequence). CDR3 protein: CASSQEFMQPQHF. The CDR3 DNA sequence: TGTGCCAGCAGCCAAGAGTTCATGCAGCCCCAGCATTTT.

The chain has TRBV19 and TRBJ1-1; 7 bases are a match to TRBD1. The CDR3 is made up of 10 amino acids. Trimming removed 8 bases from V and 7 bases from J; junction bases left unmatched: 1. Germline V CDR1 and CDR2: LNHDA, SQIVND (reference sequence). The CDR3 sequence is CASGTVEAFF. DNA of the CDR3: TGTGCCAGTGGGACAGTTGAAGCTTTCTTT. Full variable domain (rest looked up from reference TRBV19 and TRBJ1-1): DGGITQSPKYLFRKEGQNVTLSCEQNLNHDAMYWYRQDPGQGLRLIYYSQIVNDFQKGDIAEGYSVSREKKESFPLTVTSAQKNPTAFYLCASGTVEAFFGQGTRLTVV.

This clone was counted a few times. This chain joins TRBV10-3 and TRBJ1-1; D not resolved. The CDR3 sequence is 14 residues long. V lost 4 bases and J lost 0, with 9 bases in between. Looked up from germline, CDR1 is ENHRY and CDR2 is SYGVKD. The CDR3 region is CAISGSEMNTEAFF. The DNA of the CDR3 is TGTGCCATCAGTGGGAGCGAAATGAACACTGAAGCTTTCTTT.

V is TRBV6-6 and J is TRBJ2-7; 7 positions agree with TRBD2. Per germline, CDR1 MNHNY and CDR2 SVGAGI (reference sequence). The CDR3 covers 15 residues. Trimming removed 6 bases from V and 1 base from J; junction bases left unmatched: 9. The CDR3 sequence is CASSPTERGSYEQYF. CDR3 nucleotides: TGTGCCAGCAGCCCGACCGAGCGGGGATCCTACGAGCAGTACTTC.

This chain connects TRBV19 to TRBJ1-2, with D tentatively TRBD1 (5 bases). V was clipped by 3 bases and J by 4 bases, with 15 bases between them. Germline values: CDR1 LNHDA, CDR2 SQIVND (reference sequence). This CDR3 is built from 15 residues. The CDR3 loop is CASSILRTGGYGYTF. Written as DNA, the CDR3 is TGTGCCAGTAGTATTCTCCGGACGGGGGGCTATGGCTACACCTTC.

The genes are TRBV7-2 and TRBJ2-6; D might be TRBD1 (5 bases). The V gene's germline CDR1 is SGHTA and CDR2 FQGNSA. This CDR3 has 16 residues. Trimming removed 4 bases from V and 2 bases from J, with 12 bases in between. CDR3 DNA: TGTGCCAGCAGCTCTCAGGGAACTGCTGGGGCCAACGTCCTGACTTTC. Amino acid sequence: CASSSQGTAGANVLTF.

This clone was counted between two and nine times. The rearrangement joins TRBV6-6 to TRBJ2-1, with 7 bases lining up with TRBD2. The CDR3 is 16 residues long. Germline lookup yields CDR1 MNHNY and CDR2 SVGAGI (reference sequence). V dropped 0 bases and J dropped 0; count of bases not matched to a gene: 2. The CDR3 sequence: CASSYSSGVSYNEQFF. The CDR3 DNA is TGTGCCAGCAGTTACTCAAGCGGGGTCTCCTACAATGAGCAGTTCTTC.

V gene TRBV29-1 combines with J gene TRBJ1-5; D not resolved. Trimming cost V 4 bases and J 4 bases, with 17 bases left between them. This CDR3 has 15 residues. The germline V gene encodes CDR1 SQVTM and CDR2 ANQGSEA. The CDR3 spells CSVVTGAGLNQPQHF. In nucleotides, the CDR3 is TGCAGCGTTGTTACTGGTGCAGGCTTGAATCAGCCCCAGCATTTT.

Only one count was recorded for this clone. The chain links TRBV6-2 or TRBV6-3 to TRBJ1-1, with D possibly being TRBD1 (6 bases). V was trimmed by 5 bases and J by 4 bases, leaving 14 bases between them. CDR1 and CDR2 (germline): MNHEY, SVGEGT. The CDR3 covers 14 residues. The CDR3 DNA reads as TGTGCCAGCAGTGCAAACAGGGTAGCCACTGAAGCTTTCTTT. Translated, it gives CASSANRVATEAFF.

The chain links TRBV5-4 to TRBJ1-1; D unresolved. The CDR3 spans 13 residues. Germline V gene lookup returns CDR1 SGHNT and CDR2 YYREEE (reference sequence). Trimming cost V 3 bases and J 0 bases, with 6 bases left between them. The CDR3 reads CASSSHLNTEAFF. The CDR3 DNA is TGTGCCAGCAGCTCCCACTTGAACACTGAAGCTTTCTTT.

The CDR3 reads CASSFRPGGTTEAFF. The CDR3 DNA is TGTGCCAGCAGTTTTCGTCCAGGGGGCACCACTGAAGCTTTCTTT. The chain is built from TRBV27 and TRBJ1-1; 8 bases agree with TRBD1. The CDR3 has 15 residues. Germline V gives CDR1 MNHEY, CDR2 SMNVEV (reference sequence). Losses at the gene ends were 3 bases for V and 4 bases for J; bases not matched to a gene: 7.